This T cell receptor beta chain is drawn from a study of graft-versus-host responses after intestinal transplantation. Germline V gives CDR1 ENHRY, CDR2 SYGVKD. The CDR3 contains 11 residues. V lost 10 bases to trimming and J lost 4 bases, with 10 bases between them. In this sample, this clone turned up once. Its matching antigen is unknown. Regarding the study as a whole: Recipient bone marrow held GvH clones, some seen earlier in ileum or blood.

Libraries were prepared by immunoSEQ multiplex PCR; TCRdb keeps only in-frame clonotypes and omits some of them. The sample holds about 71,000 clones, 90% seen once. The sequenced sample was unstimulated CD8+ T cells sorted from spleen or lymph node cells, obtained before intestinal transplant. The TCR was taken from a human donor who received an intestinal transplant. V is TRBV10-3 and J is TRBJ1-1; D perhaps matches TRBD1 (6 bases). The CDR3 sequence is CATRGATEAFF. The CDR3 DNA reads TGTGCCACCCGGGGGGCCACTGAAGCTTTCTTT.